The next 4 T cell receptor beta chains were all read from a single sample in a study of Ad26.COV2.S vaccination and SARS-CoV-2 variants. The repertoire was sequenced with immunoSEQ multiplex PCR; TCRdb's copy has only in-frame clones and lacks some. The sample comprises about 280,000 clones, more than 75% of which are singletons, and about 3.6% rests with the top ten. The treatment is: approximately 18 received Ad26.COV2.S at low or high dose, single or two shots; roughly five received placebo; per-sample allocation not given. Day 63 after the first vaccine or placebo injection was the time point for sampling. Material: peripheral blood, obtained in a trial of Ad26.COV2.S vaccine versus placebo. Receptor source: a person aged 18-65 years who received the Ad26.COV2.S COVID-19 vaccine or a placebo.

The V gene is TRBV27, the J gene TRBJ2-7, with D perhaps matching TRBD2 (6 bases). The CDR3 covers 14 residues. Germline V lookup: CDR1 MNHEY, CDR2 SMNVEV (reference sequence). V was clipped by 3 bases and J by 2 bases, with 11 bases between them. CDR3: CASSLGLSPYEQYF. CDR3 DNA sequence: TGTGCCAGCAGTTTGGGACTTTCCCCCTACGAGCAGTACTTC.

The CDR3 DNA reads as TGCGCCAGCAGCCCCGCCTCTGGGGCCAACGTCCTGACTTTC. This sequence encodes CASSPASGANVLTF. The rearrangement uses TRBV5-1 and TRBJ2-6, with unresolved D. The germline gives CDR1 SGHRS, CDR2 YFSETQ. CDR3 length: 14 residues. V lost 4 bases to trimming and J lost 0 bases, with 5 bases between them.

The gene calls are TRBV29-1 and TRBJ1-5; D remains ambiguous. Germline-derived CDR1 and CDR2 are SQVTM and ANQGSEA. The CDR3 runs 13 residues. V lost 3 bases and J lost 7, with 13 bases in between. The CDR3 region is CSVEVSPGQPQHF. The DNA for the CDR3 is TGCAGCGTTGAGGTCAGCCCTGGACAGCCCCAGCATTTT.

The chain uses TRBV28 and TRBJ2-7; D is possibly TRBD1 (5 bases). Per the germline V gene, CDR1 is MDHEN and CDR2 is SYDVKM. This CDR3 spans 11 amino acids. V lost 10 bases to trimming and J lost 5 bases, with 12 bases between them. The CDR3 bases are TGTGCCACCAGGGTTTCCCACGAGCAGTACTTC. Translation gives CATRVSHEQYF.